This T cell receptor (beta chain) was captured in a study of cytomegalovirus exposure and HLA in healthy donors. Study-wide results and caveats: In an earlier analysis, most TCR beta V segments were productive about 87% or about 30% of the time. Rarity marked most TCR sequences, yet some public TCRs occurred in many donors. An apparent linkage of common viral pathogens to several of the most significant clusters emerged in a later analysis. The study labeled roughly 160 TCR beta chains cytomegalovirus-associated.

This CDR3 is 15 amino acids long. In germline, CDR1 is GTSNPN, CDR2 SVGIG (reference sequence). The J segment lost 2 bases and the V segment lost 1 base, leaving 3 bases of the junction unmatched. With respect to this clone: Its antigen is as yet unknown.

The PCR was carried out with 60 Vbeta primers and 13 Jbeta primers. Repertoires were generated with immunoSEQ multiplex PCR, while TCRdb's copy carries only in-frame clones and drops some. The table lists 84,000 or so clones, approximately 84% of them singletons. Sequencing was performed on PBMCs. The rearrangement links TRBV30 to TRBJ1-5; 9 positions match TRBD1. The clonotype originates from a woman in her fifties or sixties in good health and CMV-seronegative. This CDR3 reads CAWSARTGGNQPQHF. CDR3 sequence (DNA): TGTGCCTGGAGTGCCAGGACAGGGGGCAATCAGCCCCAGCATTTT.